This T cell receptor (beta chain) was found in a study of early T cells in non-severe SARS-CoV-2 infection (dated by TCRdb to about 2021). Study-level background: Bulk RNA from unsorted whole blood was used for TCR sequencing, so alpha and beta chains could not be paired.

The sample holds a few counts of this clonotype. Its antigen is currently not known. One base away there is no much larger clone; base qualities are not given. The method was 5' RACE. The sequencing machine was a NextSeq 500. Unique molecular identifiers were attached to individual cDNA molecules in the TCR library protocol so that sequencing error and PCR bias could be corrected. Both TCR alpha and beta chains were sequenced, and tight co-correlation was observed between alpha and beta sequence abundances in each sample. Turning to the authors' computational methods: V gene, J gene and CDR3 annotation of TCR sequences was performed with Decombinator V4. TCRs were defined as expanded if a significant change between any two time points was detected under a Poisson model with p below 0.0001. TCR abundances were normalised to the total number of TCRs sequenced per sample and were expressed as counts per million. MAIT TCRs were defined by TRAV1-2 paired with TRAJ12, TRAJ20 or TRAJ33, and iNKT TCRs by TRAV10 paired with TRAJ18. VDJdb, accessed 1 November 2021, was searched for CMV, EBV and SARS-CoV-2 annotated TCRs, with TCRs annotated for multiple antigens excluded. The public reads were reanalyzed by TCRdb: fastp trimming at Q25, MiXCR alignment, in-frame beta chains only. Rows are unified per CDR3 protein, each entry keeping the most common DNA and genes. These V and J calls rely on TCRdb rather than the paper's analysis. The sample contains around 67,000 distinct CDR3 sequences, about an eighth of them found a single time. Around 5% of the sample is in the top ten clones.

V and J are trimmed by 0 bases and 2 bases, and the gene matches miss 3 bases of the junction. From a lookup of the germline V gene, CDR1 and CDR2 are SGDLS and YYNGEE. From the cysteine through the phenylalanine, the CDR3 covers 16 amino acids. Only the CDR3 part of the read is kept: 48 bases, read in frame from the first base. The study was a case-control design nested within a healthcare worker cohort in London, UK, with weekly nasopharyngeal swab PCR tests and blood sampling. Healthcare workers were recruited between 23 and 31 March 2020, during the week of the UK lockdown, and were followed weekly for up to 16 weeks. Summary of the overall study and its limitations: VDJdb matching was skewed toward anti-spike CD8 responses and likely underestimated virus-specific expansions, missing private and CD4 specificities.

This material consisted of whole blood, taken at baseline. The chain was built from TRBV9 and TRBJ2-3, with 10 junctional bases fitting TRBD1. The TCR sequence derives from an adult who was a healthcare worker with PCR-confirmed SARS-CoV-2 infection or an uninfected control (not recorded which). The DNA sequence follows: TGTGCCAGCAGCGTAGTTGGACAGGGGGACACAGATACGCAGTATTTT. Its product reads: CASSVVGQGDTDTQYF. With the rest looked up from the reference TRBV9 and TRBJ2-3 genes rather than sequenced, the full variable domain is DSGVTQTPKHLITATGQRVTLRCSPRSGDLSVYWYQQSLDQGLQFLIQYYNGEERAKGNILERFSAQQFPDLHSELNLSSLELGDSALYFCASSVVGQGDTDTQYFGPGTRLTVL.